Here is one T cell receptor beta chain with its context. Its antigen is undetermined. Produced via immunoSEQ multiplex PCR; TCRdb's table is partial and in-frame only. The table lists more than 65,000 clones, around nine tenths of them singletons. The CDR3 contains 14 residues. V was clipped by 1 base and J by 6 bases, with 14 bases between them. Germline CDR1 and CDR2: GTSNPN and SVGIG (reference sequence). The sample is drawn from a study of OX40 agonist ivuxolimab in advanced cancers. Study-level findings and limits: At 0.1 to 3.0 mg/kg and by week 6, clonal expansion occurred in CD4+ and CD8+ blood T cells. Expansion of clones was among the lowest in partial responders at 0.1-3.0 mg/kg.

The sample consisted of CD4+ or CD8+ T cells sorted from blood, taken in a trial of the OX40 agonist ivuxolimab. The sequence was obtained from an adult with an advanced solid tumor such as melanoma, head and neck, liver or kidney cancer. The chain is built from TRBV30 and TRBJ2-3; maybe TRBD2 (5 bases). CDR3 nucleotide sequence: TGTGCCTGGAGTGCGCTAGCTTGGGCGGATACGCAGTATTTT. Amino acid sequence: CAWSALAWADTQYF.